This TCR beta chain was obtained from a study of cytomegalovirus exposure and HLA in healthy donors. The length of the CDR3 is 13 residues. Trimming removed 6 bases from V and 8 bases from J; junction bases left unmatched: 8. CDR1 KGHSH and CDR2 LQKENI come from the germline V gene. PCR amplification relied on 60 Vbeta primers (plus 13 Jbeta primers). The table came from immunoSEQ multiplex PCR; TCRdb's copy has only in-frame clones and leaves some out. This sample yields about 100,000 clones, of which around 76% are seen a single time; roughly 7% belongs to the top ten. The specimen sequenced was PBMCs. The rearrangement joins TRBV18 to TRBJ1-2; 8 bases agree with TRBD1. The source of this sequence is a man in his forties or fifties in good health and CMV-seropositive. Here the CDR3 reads CASSRETGEGYTF. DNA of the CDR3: TGTGCCAGCTCGAGGGAGACAGGGGAAGGCTACACCTTC.